The 20 T cell receptor beta chains reported below all come from one sample, sequenced in a study of blood T cell repertoires in COVID-19. Clones were sequenced by immunoSEQ multiplex PCR, and TCRdb holds only the in-frame ones, with some missing. Seen here are some 250,000 clones, more than 75% observed once, and the top ten hold 0.95% to 1%. Input material: peripheral blood. These receptors all stem from a woman aged 40-49 years who had recovered from COVID-19.

The chain carries TRBV7-2 and TRBJ1-5, with a tentative D call TRBD1 (5 bases). The CDR3 sequence is 17 residues long. Looked up from germline, CDR1 is SGHTA and CDR2 is FQGNSA. V was pared by 2 bases and J by 2 bases, with 16 bases between. The CDR3 loop reads CASSLSGGPPGNQPQHF. The CDR3 DNA is TGTGCCAGCAGCTTATCGGGGGGACCCCCAGGCAATCAGCCCCAGCATTTT. The variable domain in full, with the rest retrieved from reference TRBV7-2 and TRBJ1-5, is GAGVSQSPSNKVTEKGKDVELRCDPISGHTALYWYRQSLGQGLEFLIYFQGNSAPDKSGLPSDRFSAERTGGSVSTLTIQRTQQEDSAVYLCASSLSGGPPGNQPQHFGDGTRLSIL.

The V and J genes are TRBV3-1 (or the pseudogene TRBV3-2) and TRBJ1-1, with TRBD1 matching over 7 bases. The trim removed 5 bases at V and 4 bases at J, leaving 10 bases unmatched. Per germline, CDR1 LGHDT and CDR2 YNNKEL (reference sequence). This CDR3 is 15 amino acids long. This chain's CDR3 is CASSYRDRVCTEAFF. In DNA, the CDR3 is TGTGCCAGCAGCTACCGCGACAGGGTTTGCACTGAAGCTTTCTTT.

This chain links TRBV19 with TRBJ1-2, with D perhaps TRBD1 (5 bases). The CDR3 totals 13 residues. Trimming removed 3 bases at V and 3 bases at J, with 8 bases between. CDR1 and CDR2 (germline): LNHDA, SQIVND (reference sequence). The CDR3 bases are TGTGCCAGTAGTATGGGAGGGGACTATGGCTACACCTTC. Protein sequence: CASSMGGDYGYTF. Complete variable domain (other parts from reference TRBV19 and TRBJ1-2): DGGITQSPKYLFRKEGQNVTLSCEQNLNHDAMYWYRQDPGQGLRLIYYSQIVNDFQKGDIAEGYSVSREKKESFPLTVTSAQKNPTAFYLCASSMGGDYGYTFGSGTRLTVV.

The rearrangement joins TRBV3-1 (or the pseudogene TRBV3-2) to TRBJ1-2; a weak D match, TRBD1 (6 bases). There are 13 residues in the CDR3. From germline, CDR1 is LGHDT and CDR2 YNNKEL (reference sequence). Trimming cost V 3 bases and J 4 bases, with 9 bases left between them. The DNA of the CDR3 is TGTGCCAGCAGCCAGGACAGTCCCTATGGCTACACCTTC. Amino acid sequence: CASSQDSPYGYTF.

The chain recombines TRBV5-1 with TRBJ1-1, with 7 bases fitting TRBD1. V lost 4 bases, J lost 2 bases, and 11 bases stayed unmatched. This CDR3 region has 16 residues. Germline V gene data show CDR1 as SGHRS and CDR2 as YFSETQ. The CDR3 DNA reads as TGCGCCAGCAGCCCCCCCCCGGGACAGCCTAACACTGAAGCTTTCTTT. Amino acids: CASSPPPGQPNTEAFF.

This chain links TRBV3-1 (or the pseudogene TRBV3-2) with TRBJ2-1; the match to TRBD2 covers 10 bases. Germline assignment: CDR1 LGHDT and CDR2 YNNKEL (reference sequence). V lost 1 base and J lost 7; bases outside the gene matches: 7. The CDR3 runs to 16 residues. The CDR3 region is CASSQAVAGGGNEQFF. The CDR3 coding sequence is TGTGCCAGCAGCCAAGCTGTAGCGGGAGGAGGTAATGAGCAGTTCTTC.

The J gene is TRBJ1-5, the V gene TRBV6-2 or TRBV6-3; a weak D match, TRBD1 (5 bases). CDR3 length equals 14 residues. Trimming took off 2 bases at V and 6 bases at J, with 11 bases between the two ends. CDR1 is MNHEY and CDR2 is SVGEGT in the germline V gene. CDR3 bases: TGTGCCAGCAGTTACCCCAGGGTCGGTCAGCCCCAGCATTTT. Translating it yields CASSYPRVGQPQHF.

The chain combines TRBV12-3 or TRBV12-4 with TRBJ1-2; 9 bases map to TRBD1. J was trimmed by 4 bases and V by 3 bases; bases with no gene match: 0. This CDR3 region has 13 residues. In DNA form, the CDR3 reads TGTGCCAGCAGTTTGGGACAGGGCTATGGCTACACCTTC. Its protein is CASSLGQGYGYTF.

CDR3 sequence: CAISEGRDTQYF. Written as DNA, the CDR3 is TGTGCCATCAGTGAGGGGCGAGATACGCAGTATTTT. The J gene is TRBJ2-3, the V gene TRBV10-3; D uncertain. The CDR3 contains 12 residues. Germline V lookup: CDR1 ENHRY, CDR2 SYGVKD. Trimming pared 2 bases from V and 5 bases from J, leaving 5 bases between.

Note on this clone: This CDR3 is also generated by other DNA sequences in the sample. The chain is built from TRBV6-5 and TRBJ1-1, with D tentatively TRBD1 (6 bases). The CDR3 loop spans 12 amino acids. V was pared by 2 bases and J by 8 bases, with 9 bases between. Per germline, CDR1 MNHEY and CDR2 SVGAGI. CDR3 residues: CASSYGQGEAFF. The CDR3 bases are TGTGCCAGCAGTTACGGGCAGGGGGAAGCTTTCTTT.

This sequence joins TRBV6-2 or TRBV6-3 and TRBJ2-2; D is uncertain. Trimming cost V 4 bases and J 5 bases, with 11 bases left between them. The CDR3 is made up of 14 amino acids. Per the germline V gene, CDR1 is MNHEY and CDR2 is SVGEGT. The CDR3 coding sequence is TGTGCCAGCAGTTCCAGATCTGGTACCGGGGAGCTGTTTTTT. As protein: CASSSRSGTGELFF.

J is TRBJ1-1 and V is TRBV6-2 or TRBV6-3; 7 bases are shared with TRBD1. Trimming cost V 0 bases and J 6 bases; bases outside gene matches: 4. This CDR3 is built from 14 residues. Germline V gene lookup returns CDR1 MNHEY and CDR2 SVGEGT. DNA of the CDR3: TGTGCCAGCAGTTACTCAGGGGGCAAGGCTGAAGCTTTCTTT. Translated, it gives CASSYSGGKAEAFF.

V is TRBV2 and J is TRBJ2-7, with a weak D call TRBD2 (7 bases). The germline V gene has CDR1 SNHLY and CDR2 FYNNEI. V was cut by 6 bases and J by 6 bases, with 15 bases left in between. The CDR3 sequence is 13 residues long. The CDR3 DNA reads as TGTGCCAGCAGATTGGGGGGGCGGGTCGAGCAGTACGTC. Translation gives CASRLGGRVEQYV.

The gene calls are TRBV28 and TRBJ1-4; TRBD1 is a possible D gene (6 bases). There are 13 residues in the CDR3. The V gene's germline CDR1 is MDHEN and CDR2 SYDVKM. The V end lost 7 bases, the J end lost 2 bases, and 8 bases lay between the germline ends. CDR3 residues: CASTQGTNEKLFF. CDR3 DNA sequence: TGTGCCAGCACCCAGGGGACTAATGAAAAACTGTTTTTT.

J is TRBJ1-2 and V is TRBV4-3, with 7 positions matching TRBD1. Germline assignment: CDR1 LGHNA and CDR2 YSLEER. This CDR3 has 16 amino acids. After removal of 0 bases from V and 8 bases from J, the junction contained 12 bases not matched to a gene. CDR3 region: CASSQDMAGGWWGYTF. CDR3 nucleotide sequence: TGCGCCAGCAGCCAAGACATGGCAGGGGGTTGGTGGGGCTACACCTTC.

The CDR3 is CASSQGTATYNEQFF. The CDR3 region has the DNA TGTGCCAGCAGCCAAGGGACAGCCACCTACAATGAGCAGTTCTTC. The rearrangement uses TRBV3-1 (or the pseudogene TRBV3-2) and TRBJ2-1; possible D gene TRBD1, 6 bases. Between the trimmed V and J ends, which lost 1 base and 2 bases, there was a span of 9 bases. CDR3 length: 15 residues. Germline values: CDR1 LGHDT, CDR2 YNNKEL (reference sequence).

The rearrangement uses TRBV7-3 and TRBJ2-1; 8 nucleotides match TRBD2. This CDR3 has 13 residues. From germline, CDR1 is SGHTA and CDR2 FQGTGA. The V segment lost 5 bases and the J segment 5 bases; nucleotides outside the gene matches: 2. The CDR3 nucleotides read TGTGCCAGCAGCCCGGGGGGGGACAATGAGCAGTTCTTC. Translating it yields CASSPGGDNEQFF. Combining the CDR3 with reference TRBV7-3 and TRBJ2-1 gives the whole variable domain GAGVSQTPSNKVTEKGKYVELRCDPISGHTALYWYRQSLGQGPEFLIYFQGTGAADDSGLPNDRFFAVRPEGSVSTLKIQRTERGDSAVYLCASSPGGDNEQFFGPGTRLTVL.

The chain's CDR3 is CASSPGLAGVGEQYF. CDR3 nucleotides: TGTGCCAGCAGCCCGGGACTAGCGGGAGTGGGTGAGCAGTACTTC. The rearrangement links TRBV5-4 to TRBJ2-7; TRBD2 aligns across 14 bases. The CDR3 spans 15 residues. Germline trimming cut 4 bases from V and 7 bases from J; bases unmatched to any gene: 7. Germline-derived CDR1 and CDR2 are SGHNT and YYREEE (reference sequence). The whole variable domain, remainder taken from reference TRBV5-4 and TRBJ2-7, is ETGVTQSPTHLIKTRGQQVTLRCSSQSGHNTVSWYQQALGQGPQFIFQYYREEENGRGNFPPRFSGLQFPNYSSELNVNALELDDSALYLCASSPGLAGVGEQYFGPGTRLTVT.

This sequence joins TRBV7-8 and TRBJ2-1, with 7 positions matching TRBD2. This CDR3 region has 14 residues. V was clipped by 1 base and J by 5 bases; unmatched bases: 2. Germline V gene lookup returns CDR1 SGHVS and CDR2 FQNEAQ. CDR3 in amino acids: CASSLGGRDNEQFF. DNA of the CDR3: TGTGCCAGCAGCTTAGGGGGGAGGGACAATGAGCAGTTCTTC. The full variable domain, completed using reference TRBV7-8 and TRBJ2-1, is GAGVSQSPRYKVAKRGQDVALRCDPISGHVSLFWYQQALGQGPEFLTYFQNEAQLDKSGLPSDRFFAERPEGSVSTLKIQRTQQEDSAVYLCASSLGGRDNEQFFGPGTRLTVL.

In the case of this clone: This same CDR3 is encoded by further DNA sequences in the sample. V gene TRBV4-3 combines with J gene TRBJ2-7; perhaps TRBD2 as D (6 bases). The CDR3 length is 14 residues. V shed 4 bases and J shed 4 bases, with 14 bases lying between them. CDR1 and CDR2 from the germline V gene are LGHNA and YSLEER. The CDR3 spells CASSPGTGGYEQYF. In nucleotides, the CDR3 is TGCGCCAGCAGCCCCGGGACTGGGGGGTACGAGCAGTACTTC.